Described below is a single T cell receptor beta chain sequence and its context. Its target is unknown. Mixed chimerism was transient after nonmyeloablative marrow transplants from related graft donors. These data are taken from a study of Tregs in tolerant kidney transplant recipients. General study findings and limits: In tolerant patients, donor-specific Tregs outgrew total Tregs, suggesting antigen-driven expansion. This study did not directly address biological reproducibility.

Sequencing used immunoSEQ multiplex PCR; TCRdb keeps in-frame clones, though not all of them. Found here are tens of thousands of clones, under 95% of them singletons; the top ten hold more than 1.5%. Germline CDR1 and CDR2: SGHTA and FQGTGA. The V end was cut by 5 bases, the J end by 8 bases, with 10 bases between. The CDR3 consists of 12 residues. The gene calls are TRBV7-3 and TRBJ2-1, with a tentative D call TRBD1 (5 bases). The clonotype comes from a human patient who received a combined kidney and bone marrow transplant. Some T cells may be graft donor cells. Sequencing used CD4+ T cells from blood (PBMCs), obtained 12 months after the transplant. CDR3 sequence: CASSPGWYEQFF. DNA for the CDR3: TGTGCCAGCAGCCCAGGGTGGTATGAGCAGTTCTTC.